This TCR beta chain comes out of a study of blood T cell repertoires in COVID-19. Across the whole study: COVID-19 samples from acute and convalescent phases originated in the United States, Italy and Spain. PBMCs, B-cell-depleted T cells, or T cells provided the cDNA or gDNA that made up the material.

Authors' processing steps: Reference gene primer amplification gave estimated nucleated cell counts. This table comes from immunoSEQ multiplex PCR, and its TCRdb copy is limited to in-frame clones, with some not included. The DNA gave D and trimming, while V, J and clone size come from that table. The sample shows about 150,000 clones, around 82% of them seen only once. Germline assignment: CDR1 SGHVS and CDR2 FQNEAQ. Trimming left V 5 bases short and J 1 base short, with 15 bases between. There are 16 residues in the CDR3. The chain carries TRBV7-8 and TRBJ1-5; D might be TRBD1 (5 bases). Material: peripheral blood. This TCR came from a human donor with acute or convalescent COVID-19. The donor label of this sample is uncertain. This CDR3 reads CASSPEGATSNQPQHF. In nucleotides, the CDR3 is TGTGCCAGCAGCCCGGAAGGGGCAACGAGCAATCAGCCCCAGCATTTT.